One and the same sample provided the 30 T cell receptor beta chains below, sequenced in a study of blood T cells in healthy people across ages. A sample-barcoded 5' primer and a J-beta primer mix were used in a second PCR of about 7 to 12 cycles. One entry per CDR3 protein, called by TCRdb with MiXCR from the 5' RACE reads. The repertoire holds 1 million or so distinct CDR3 sequences, with under 30% as singletons. The same data also contributed to another study, on T cells of mothers and their children.

Material for sequencing was blood. These receptors were obtained from a girl aged 2 to 10 in good health.

This clonotype was detected a few times. V usage is TRBV5-1 and J usage is TRBJ1-4; a possible D gene is TRBD1 (6 bases). The germline V gene has CDR1 SGHRS and CDR2 YFSETQ. This CDR3 is built from 16 residues. Trimming took 0 bases from V and 3 from J, leaving 12 bases between them. This CDR3 is CASSLGGGASNEKLFF. The CDR3 bases are TGCGCCAGCAGCTTGGGCGGGGGCGCCTCTAATGAAAAACTGTTTTTT. Full variable domain (rest looked up from reference TRBV5-1 and TRBJ1-4): KAGVTQTPRYLIKTRGQQVTLSCSPISGHRSVSWYQQTPGQGLQFLFEYFSETQRNKGNFPGRFSGRQFSNSRSEMNVSTLELGDSALYLCASSLGGGASNEKLFFGSGTQLSVL.

The chain employs TRBV7-2 and TRBJ1-2; 9 bases line up with TRBD1. V lost 3 bases, J lost 8 bases, and 10 bases stayed unmatched. There are 15 residues in the CDR3. CDR1 is SGHTA, CDR2 FQGNSA, per germline. The CDR3 bases are TGTGCCAGCAGCTTTCTACAGGGGGCGCTCGGAGGCTACACCTTC. It translates to CASSFLQGALGGYTF.

In this sample, this clonotype turned up a few times. The chain recombines TRBV29-1 with TRBJ2-2; 7 bases match TRBD1. CDR1 and CDR2 (germline): SQVTM, ANQGSEA. This CDR3 comprises 11 residues. The V gene end was trimmed by 7 bases and the J gene end by 7 bases; junction bases not matched to a gene: 3. The CDR3 region is CSARGLGELFF. The CDR3 DNA follows: TGCAGCGCTAGGGGGCTCGGGGAGCTGTTTTTT.

The chain carries TRBV7-9 and TRBJ2-5; TRBD1 agrees at 9 bases. The end of the DNA fits TRBJ2-7 better, so the J call may be wrong. Per the germline V gene, CDR1 is SEHNR and CDR2 is FQNEAQ (reference sequence). This CDR3 has 15 amino acids. For the CDR3, the DNA is TGTGCCAGCAGCTTGATTACCGGGACAGGGACCGAGCAGTACTTC. Translating it yields CASSLITGTGTEQYF.

This clonotype was seen ten or more times. The chain has TRBV6-5 and TRBJ2-4; weak D call: TRBD2 (6 bases). V lost 8 bases, J lost 9 bases, and 23 bases lay in between. This CDR3 region has 15 residues. Germline lookup yields CDR1 MNHEY and CDR2 SVGAGI. CDR3 DNA sequence: TGTGCCAGCCGCTTAGGGGCGGGGTCGTTTAGCATTCAGTACTTC. Amino acid sequence: CASRLGAGSFSIQYF.

The chain joins TRBV12-5 to TRBJ2-5; the D is unclear. The CDR3 spans 13 residues. V shed 4 bases and J shed 2 bases, with 8 bases lying between them. Germline values: CDR1 LGHNT, CDR2 FRNRAP. Here the CDR3 DNA reads TGTGCTAGTGGTTCCCTGGATCAAGAGACCCAGTACTTC. This codes for CASGSLDQETQYF.

V gene TRBV7-3 combines with J gene TRBJ2-2; perhaps D is TRBD1 or TRBD2 (6 bases each). Trimming cost V 5 bases and J 5 bases, with 18 bases left between them. There are 16 residues in the CDR3. CDR1 is SGHTA, CDR2 FQGTGA, per germline. The CDR3 is CASSPWGAGGTGELFF. DNA for the CDR3: TGTGCCAGCAGCCCATGGGGGGCCGGGGGAACCGGGGAGCTGTTTTTT.

Concerning this clonotype: At one boundary the junction diverges from the germline segment, which might be a read error. The genes are TRBV12-3 or TRBV12-4 and TRBJ2-3, with 8 bases aligning to TRBD2. The CDR3 contains 16 residues. CDR3: CANSFIAGTRTDTQYF. The CDR3 region has the DNA TGTGCCAACAGTTTTATAGCGGGGACTCGCACAGATACGCAGTATTTT.

The chain has TRBV21-1 and TRBJ2-7. TRBV21-1 has pseudogene status. This CDR3 is built from 11 residues. The CDR3 loop is CAADSSYEQYF. The CDR3 nucleotides are TGTGCCGCCGACAGCTCCTACGAGCAGTACTTC.

The J gene is TRBJ1-4, the V gene TRBV12-3 or TRBV12-4, with a tentative D call TRBD1 (6 bases). This CDR3 comprises 14 residues. V was trimmed by 6 bases and J by 8 bases, leaving 16 bases between them. CDR3 DNA: TGTGCCAGCAGCCCCGGGACACGTAAAGAAAAACTGTTTTTT. Translation gives CASSPGTRKEKLFF.

V is TRBV14 and J is TRBJ2-5; D is perhaps TRBD1 (6 bases). The CDR3 loop spans 13 amino acids. The ends were cut back, 2 bases at V and 7 bases at J, with 11 bases in the middle. Germline values: CDR1 SGHDN, CDR2 FVKESK. The CDR3 protein is CASSQLGAVTQYF. For the CDR3, the DNA is TGTGCCAGCAGCCAATTGGGGGCAGTGACCCAGTACTTC. Full variable domain (outside the CDR3, taken from reference TRBV14 and TRBJ2-5): EAGVTQFPSHSVIEKGQTVTLRCDPISGHDNLYWYRRVMGKEIKFLLHFVKESKQDESGMPNNRFLAERTGGTYSTLKVQPAELEDSGVYFCASSQLGAVTQYFGPGTRLLVL.

Written as DNA, the CDR3 is TGTGCCAGCAGTTTAGGCCCAGAACCCCAAGAGACCCAGTACTTC. Translating gives CASSLGPEPQETQYF. The rearrangement links TRBV12-3 or TRBV12-4 to TRBJ2-5, with D unclear. The CDR3 runs 15 residues. Trimming cost V 1 base and J 1 base, with 10 bases left between them.

As regards this clonotype: It is likely a read error, because the conserved phenylalanine at the end of the CDR3 is missing. The chain links TRBV5-1 to TRBJ2-5, with 8 bases aligning to TRBD1. This CDR3 has 14 amino acids. The junction had 9 bases not matched to a gene; V was cut back by 4 bases and J by 7 bases. CDR1 is SGHRS and CDR2 is YFSETQ in the germline V gene. The CDR3 sequence is CASSPSGTGGTQYL. CDR3 sequence (DNA): TGCGCCAGCAGCCCGTCGGGGACAGGAGGGACCCAGTACTTA.

This clonotype was picked up a small number of times. The CDR3 nucleotides read TGTGCCAGCAGTTATGACGGTCAAGAGACCCAGTACTTC. It encodes CASSYDGQETQYF. This sequence joins TRBV6-5 and TRBJ2-5; D remains ambiguous. This CDR3 has 13 amino acids. Germline CDR1 and CDR2: MNHEY and SVGAGI. Trimming removed 3 bases at V and 2 bases at J, with 7 bases between.

V is TRBV5-6 and J is TRBJ2-5, with 14 positions matching TRBD2. The V gene's germline CDR1 is SGHDT and CDR2 YYEEEE. Trimming cost V 4 bases and J 4 bases; bases outside gene matches: 6. The CDR3 consists of 16 residues. The CDR3 sequence is CASSDGLAGGRETQYF. The CDR3 DNA is TGTGCCAGCAGCGACGGACTAGCGGGGGGCAGAGAGACCCAGTACTTC.

The chain joins TRBV9 to TRBJ2-5; D is ambiguous. V was shortened by 0 bases and J by 3 bases, with 9 bases between the two germline ends. Germline CDR1 is SGDLS and CDR2 is YYNGEE. There are 14 residues in the CDR3. CDR3 residues: CASSVGWAEETQYF. Written as DNA, the CDR3 is TGTGCCAGCAGCGTAGGGTGGGCAGAAGAGACCCAGTACTTC.

The chain recombines TRBV20-1 with TRBJ2-7; D unclear. This CDR3 is 13 amino acids long. Germline assignment: CDR1 DFQATT and CDR2 SNEGSKA (reference sequence). V dropped 3 bases and J dropped 2 bases, with 11 bases sitting between them. CDR3 sequence reads: CSASKALAYEQYF. DNA for the CDR3: TGCAGTGCTAGCAAGGCCCTAGCCTACGAGCAGTACTTC.

V usage is TRBV6-6 and J usage is TRBJ1-2; D gene uncertain. V dropped 4 bases and J dropped 2 bases, with 11 bases sitting between them. The CDR3 extends over 14 amino acids. CDR1 MNHNY and CDR2 SVGAGI come from the germline V gene (reference sequence). The CDR3 spells CASSWAAQNYGYTF. CDR3 coding DNA: TGTGCCAGCAGTTGGGCAGCACAGAACTATGGCTACACCTTC.

This clonotype has only a few counts. This rearrangement joins TRBV20-1 to TRBJ2-2, with D possibly being TRBD1 (7 bases). Trimming left V 6 bases short and J 2 bases short, with 10 bases between. Looked up from germline, CDR1 is DFQATT and CDR2 is SNEGSKA (reference sequence). This CDR3 is 13 amino acids long. CDR3 sequence reads: CSARDSNTGELFF. DNA for the CDR3: TGCAGTGCGCGGGACAGCAACACCGGGGAGCTGTTTTTT.

The rearrangement links TRBV28 to TRBJ2-7; 13 bases are shared with TRBD2. Germline V gives CDR1 MDHEN, CDR2 SYDVKM. CDR3 length equals 21 residues. The trim removed 5 bases at V and 4 bases at J, leaving 23 bases unmatched. Here the CDR3 DNA reads TGTGCCAGCAGTCCGTTCGAAGTGAGGACTAGCGGGAGTAGGATAAGGTACGAGCAGTACTTC. It specifies CASSPFEVRTSGSRIRYEQYF.

The chain recombines TRBV7-9 with TRBJ2-3; D unclear. This CDR3 comprises 13 residues. Germline V gives CDR1 SEHNR, CDR2 FQNEAQ (reference sequence). V lost 0 bases and J 6 bases, leaving 7 bases between the germline ends. CDR3 sequence reads: CASSLAVRDTQYF. The CDR3 DNA is TGTGCCAGCAGCTTAGCGGTCCGGGATACGCAGTATTTT.

V is TRBV7-9 and J is TRBJ1-3; 8 bases agree with TRBD1. The V gene end was trimmed by 8 bases and the J gene end by 3 bases; junction bases not matched to a gene: 3. CDR1 and CDR2 (germline): SEHNR, FQNEAQ (reference sequence). CDR3 length: 13 amino acids. The CDR3 sequence is CASSGQVGNTIYF. The DNA of the CDR3 is TGTGCCAGCTCGGGACAGGTTGGAAACACCATATATTTT.

The chain joins TRBV5-1 to TRBJ2-5; maybe TRBD1 (5 bases). The CDR3 has 15 residues. V lost 4 bases to trimming and J lost 1 base, with 14 bases between them. CDR1 is SGHRS, CDR2 YFSETQ, per germline. CDR3 nucleotide sequence: TGCGCCAGCAGCCCTGACACAGGAACCCAAGAGACCCAGTACTTC. This codes for CASSPDTGTQETQYF.

This clonotype turned up a few times. V is TRBV12-3 or TRBV12-4 and J is TRBJ2-7; possibly TRBD2 for D (5 bases). V lost 2 bases to trimming and J lost 2 bases, with 13 bases between them. The CDR3 consists of 15 residues. CDR3 nucleotides: TGTGCCAGCAGTTTACCGGCCGGGGAAACCTACGAGCAGTACTTC. Translated: CASSLPAGETYEQYF.

This clonotype was seen a few times. The junction departs from germline at one end; a sequencing error may be responsible. The V and J genes are TRBV7-9 and TRBJ1-2; D gene ambiguous. The CDR3 consists of 15 residues. Germline assignment: CDR1 SEHNR and CDR2 FQNEAQ (reference sequence). Here the CDR3 DNA reads TGTGCCAGCAGCTCCGAACATGGACCGTACTATGGCCACACCTTC. Translating it yields CASSSEHGPYYGHTF.

The chain combines TRBV5-1 with TRBJ2-1, with TRBD1 identical over 10 bases. Germline assignment: CDR1 SGHRS and CDR2 YFSETQ. This CDR3 has 16 amino acids. V trimming: 2 bases; J trimming: 8 bases; junction bases outside the gene matches: 10. This CDR3 is CASSFRVGQGKDEQFF. CDR3 bases: TGCGCCAGCAGCTTTAGGGTGGGACAGGGGAAGGATGAGCAGTTCTTC.

This clonotype was seen a handful of times. The chain joins TRBV20-1 to TRBJ2-1; 9 nucleotides line up with TRBD2. The assigned J gene may be wrong: the sequence end matches TRBJ2-5 better. The CDR3 is made up of 18 amino acids. Germline V CDR1 and CDR2: DFQATT, SNEGSKA (reference sequence). The CDR3: CSAGLGVAGDLRVETQYF. The CDR3 bases are TGCAGTGCTGGCCTCGGGGTAGCGGGGGACCTCCGGGTAGAGACCCAGTACTTC.

V and J are TRBV28 and TRBJ2-5; maybe TRBD2 (5 bases). The J call may be faulty, since TRBJ2-7 better matches the DNA end. Germline V gene sequence: CDR1 MDHEN, CDR2 SYDVKM. The CDR3 extends over 15 amino acids. The CDR3 sequence is CASSLRRVGVYEQYF. CDR3 nucleotides: TGTGCCAGCAGTTTACGGCGGGTAGGCGTTTACGAGCAGTACTTC.

The rearrangement links TRBV6-2 or TRBV6-3 to TRBJ1-1; D gene unclear. Germline CDR1 is MNHEY and CDR2 is SVGEGT. V lost 2 bases, J lost 12 bases, and 28 bases lay in between. The CDR3 length is 17 residues. The DNA for the CDR3 is TGTGCCAGCAGTTACCTTTATCGGGTTTTATCCCAGTCTGCATCTTTCTTT. Its protein product is CASSYLYRVLSQSASFF.

This chain connects TRBV4-1 to TRBJ1-1, with D maybe TRBD1 (6 bases). In germline, CDR1 is MGHRA, CDR2 YSYEKL. The CDR3 loop spans 13 amino acids. Trimming removed 4 bases at V and 6 bases at J, with 12 bases between. The CDR3 sequence: CASSPTGSPEAFF. The CDR3 DNA reads as TGCGCCAGCAGCCCTACAGGGAGTCCTGAAGCTTTCTTT.